This T cell receptor (beta chain) was observed in a study of blood T cell repertoires in COVID-19. Turning to the study itself: In each case, the material was cDNA or gDNA derived from T cells, B-cell-depleted T cells, or PBMCs.

TCRdb keeps only in-frame clones here, not all; method: immunoSEQ multiplex PCR. The sample has approximately 200,000 clones; about 80% are singletons. The V end was cut by 1 base, the J end by 0 bases, with 7 bases between. Looked up from germline, CDR1 is LNHDA and CDR2 is SQIVND (reference sequence). The CDR3 runs 15 residues. The table lists this clone with a few counts. The sequence came from a woman between 45 and 60 years old with acute or convalescent COVID-19. The chain carries TRBV19 and TRBJ2-1, with unresolved D. Sequenced material: peripheral blood. The CDR3 reads CASSIGQSSYNEQFF. The CDR3 region has the DNA TGTGCCAGTAGTATAGGGCAGTCCTCCTACAATGAGCAGTTCTTC.